These T cell receptor beta chains were read from a single sample in a study of graft-versus-host responses after intestinal transplantation. Profiled with immunoSEQ multiplex PCR; TCRdb holds only in-frame clones, not every one. The table has about 110,000 clones, 85% to 95% seen once. These receptors have no identified antigens. The source was unstimulated CD4+ T cells sorted from spleen or lymph node cells, collected before transplant. These receptors came from a human donor who was the organ donor for an intestinal transplant. Both conserved end residues are part of each CDR3. A D gene is named only where the DNA matches it firmly. Where a row states a size, it is once, few, many or the class of an expanded clone; other rows omit it.

D,size,J,V,CDR3,DNA
-,-,TRBJ2-5,TRBV11-2,CASSLDAGLLETQYF,TGTGCCAGCAGCTTAGATGCAGGGCTTCTAGAGACCCAGTACTTC
TRBD2,-,TRBJ2-5,TRBV7-2,CASSNGGYRGRGGETQYF,TGTGCCAGCAGCAACGGGGGTTATCGTGGGAGGGGTGGGGAGACCCAGTACTTC
-,-,TRBJ2-3,TRBV5-1,CASSFGGRITDTQYF,TGCGCCAGCAGCTTCGGCGGGCGGATCACAGATACGCAGTATTTT
-,-,TRBJ1-1,TRBV6-5,CASSPVGDTEAFF,TGTGCCAGCAGTCCCGTGGGGGACACTGAAGCTTTCTTT
-,-,TRBJ2-2,TRBV11-2,CASSLTGRSTGELFF,TGTGCCAGCAGCTTAACGGGGCGCAGCACCGGGGAGCTGTTTTTT
-,-,TRBJ1-1,TRBV19,CASSPRTVTEAFF,TGTGCCAGTAGTCCTCGGACGGTCACTGAAGCTTTCTTT
-,-,TRBJ2-1,TRBV29-1,CSVEYRGYNEQFF,TGCAGCGTTGAATACCGGGGGTACAATGAGCAGTTCTTC
TRBD2,few,TRBJ2-5,TRBV2,CASSPAGGGETQYF,TGTGCCAGCAGTCCAGCGGGAGGGGGAGAGACCCAGTACTTC
-,few,TRBJ1-2,TRBV4-3,CASSQDRGYGYTF,TGCGCCAGCAGCCAAGATCGAGGCTATGGCTACACCTTC
-,-,TRBJ2-1,TRBV18,CASSPAGIHPVF,TGTGCCAGCTCACCAGCCGGGATCCACCCCGTCTTC
TRBD2,-,TRBJ2-1,TRBV6-6,CASTSLAGLSYNEQFF,TGTGCCAGCACTTCCCTAGCGGGTCTATCCTACAATGAGCAGTTCTTC
TRBD1,once,TRBJ2-2,TRBV5-1,CASSFDRGSGTGELFF,TGCGCCAGCAGCTTTGACAGGGGCAGTGGCACCGGGGAGCTGTTTTTT
TRBD2,-,TRBJ2-5,TRBV30,CACPIAGGETQYF,TGTGCCTGCCCGATAGCGGGAGGTGAGACCCAGTACTTC
TRBD1,-,TRBJ1-5,TRBV28,CASSGGTGENQPQHF,TGTGCCAGCAGTGGGGGGACAGGGGAAAATCAGCCCCAGCATTTT
TRBD1,-,TRBJ2-3,TRBV6-5,CASSSGTGVTDTQYF,TGTGCCAGCAGCTCCGGGACAGGGGTCACAGATACGCAGTATTTT
TRBD2,-,TRBJ2-7,TRBV7-2,CASSTSLAGFYEQYF,TGTGCCAGCAGCACCTCGCTAGCGGGATTTTACGAGCAGTACTTC
-,-,TRBJ2-7,TRBV10-1,CATRTGRGKHEQYF,TGCGCCACACGGACGGGCAGGGGAAAGCACGAGCAGTACTTC
TRBD1,once,TRBJ1-1,TRBV30,CAWNSRGRRAFF,TGTGCCTGGAATTCGAGGGGGCGCCGGGCTTTCTTT
-,once,TRBJ1-2,TRBV18,CASSPGYFSPYGYTF,TGTGCCAGCTCACCTGGTTATTTTTCACCCTATGGCTACACCTTC
TRBD2,-,TRBJ2-1,TRBV6-8,CASSYSFRLAGGYNEQFF,TGTGCCAGCAGTTACTCGTTCCGACTAGCGGGAGGCTACAATGAGCAGTTCTTC
-,few,TRBJ1-1,TRBV7-9,CASSLTGNTEAFF,TGTGCCAGCAGCTTAACAGGGAACACTGAAGCTTTCTTT
TRBD2,-,TRBJ2-1,TRBV5-5,CASRHGTSPYNEQFF,TGTGCCAGCAGACACGGGACTAGTCCTTACAATGAGCAGTTCTTC
-,-,TRBJ2-2,TRBV6-5,CASSQDAQNTGELFF,TGTGCCAGCAGTCAGGACGCCCAGAACACCGGGGAGCTGTTTTTT
-,-,TRBJ2-7,TRBV6-5,CASSSLTGSYEQYF,TGTGCCAGCAGTTCCCTGACTGGTTCCTACGAGCAGTACTTC
TRBD2,-,TRBJ2-1,TRBV19,CASSISGIPYNEQFF,TGTGCCAGTAGTATTAGCGGGATTCCTTACAATGAGCAGTTCTTC
TRBD1,-,TRBJ2-5,TRBV2,CASSLNRGEQETQYF,TGTGCCAGCAGTCTGAACAGGGGAGAGCAAGAGACCCAGTACTTC
-,-,TRBJ1-1,TRBV5-1,CASRGSRNTEAFF,TGCGCCAGCAGGGGATCCCGGAACACTGAAGCTTTCTTT
-,-,TRBJ1-5,TRBV6-5,CASSKGGQPQHF,TGTGCCAGCAGTAAGGGGGGACAGCCCCAGCATTTT
TRBD1,-,TRBJ2-6,TRBV9,CASSFRDRGLSGANVLTF,TGTGCCAGCAGCTTCCGGGACAGGGGTCTGTCTGGGGCCAACGTCCTGACTTTC
-,-,TRBJ2-1,TRBV9,CASSVSPGSYNEQFF,TGTGCCAGCAGCGTATCCCCAGGCTCCTACAATGAGCAGTTCTTC
TRBD1,-,TRBJ1-1,TRBV27,CASSQDRENTEAFF,TGTGCCAGCAGCCAGGACAGGGAGAACACTGAAGCTTTCTTT
-,-,TRBJ1-2,TRBV30,CAWSGPDGSYGYTF,TGTGCCTGGAGCGGCCCGGACGGTAGCTATGGCTACACCTTC
-,-,TRBJ2-5,TRBV30,CAWRRAVQETQYF,TGTGCCTGGAGACGGGCGGTCCAAGAGACCCAGTACTTC
-,-,TRBJ1-2,TRBV6-1,CANHRWGYGYTF,TGTGCCAACCATCGCTGGGGCTATGGCTACACCTTC
-,-,TRBJ1-5,TRBV5-6,CASSLWAGDNQPQHF,TGTGCCAGCAGCTTGTGGGCAGGAGACAATCAGCCCCAGCATTTT
TRBD1,-,TRBJ1-2,TRBV19,CASTNNRGLIYTF,TGTGCCAGTACTAATAACAGGGGACTGATCTACACCTTC
TRBD1,-,TRBJ2-3,TRBV29-1,CSVDRYTDTQYF,TGCAGCGTGGACAGGTACACAGATACGCAGTATTTT
-,-,TRBJ1-2,TRBV30,CAWSVMAWGGYTF,TGTGCCTGGAGTGTAATGGCTTGGGGGGGCTACACCTTC
-,-,TRBJ2-3,TRBV5-4,CASSLDYLTDTQYF,TGTGCCAGCAGCTTGGACTACCTTACAGATACGCAGTATTTT
TRBD2,-,TRBJ2-3,TRBV2,CASRKLAGGADTQYF,TGTGCCAGCAGGAAACTAGCGGGTGGGGCAGATACGCAGTATTTT
TRBD2,-,TRBJ2-5,TRBV7-9,CASSLVLAGQETQYF,TGTGCCAGCAGCTTAGTACTAGCGGGCCAAGAGACCCAGTACTTC
TRBD1,-,TRBJ2-1,TRBV5-4,CASSRWTGLVNEQFF,TGTGCCAGCAGCCGATGGACAGGGCTTGTCAATGAGCAGTTCTTC
TRBD2,-,TRBJ2-1,TRBV9,CASSVAGGLRSYNEQFF,TGTGCCAGCAGCGTAGCGGGGGGGCTTCGGTCCTACAATGAGCAGTTCTTC
TRBD2,few,TRBJ2-7,TRBV5-1,CASSLAWDGGEQYF,TGCGCCAGCAGCTTGGCTTGGGACGGGGGGGAGCAGTACTTC
TRBD2,-,TRBJ2-1,TRBV2,CASIKTSGTNEQFF,TGTGCCAGCATTAAGACTAGCGGGACCAATGAGCAGTTCTTC
-,once,TRBJ2-7,TRBV28,CASRTGSYEQYF,TGTGCCAGCCGGACCGGCTCCTACGAGCAGTACTTC
-,-,TRBJ1-1,TRBV5-1,CASSLTGTNTEAFF,TGCGCCAGCAGCTTGACGGGAACGAACACTGAAGCTTTCTTT
-,-,TRBJ2-2,TRBV19,CASTSPTPGTRGELFF,TGTGCCAGTACCTCTCCCACCCCCGGGACACGCGGGGAGCTGTTTTTT
-,-,TRBJ1-2,TRBV6-5,CASSYSGTPNYGYTF,TGTGCCAGCAGTTACTCGGGGACACCGAACTATGGCTACACCTTC
-,-,TRBJ2-5,TRBV6-6,CASSYRRVETQYF,TGTGCCAGCAGTTACCGAAGAGTAGAGACCCAGTACTTC
-,-,TRBJ1-5,TRBV19,CASSLDGNQPQHF,TGTGCCAGTAGTCTAGACGGCAATCAGCCCCAGCATTTT
TRBD1,-,TRBJ1-2,TRBV10-1,CASSVGTGHIYTF,TGCGCCAGCAGTGTTGGGACAGGGCACATCTACACCTTC
TRBD1,-,TRBJ2-7,TRBV30,CAWSRQGPGEQYF,TGTGCCTGGAGTCGACAGGGACCGGGCGAGCAGTACTTC
-,-,TRBJ2-7,TRBV5-1,CASSSVPYEQYF,TGCGCCAGCAGCTCCGTCCCCTACGAGCAGTACTTC
-,-,TRBJ1-5,TRBV15,CATSRDLNQPQHF,TGTGCCACCAGCAGAGATTTGAATCAGCCCCAGCATTTT
-,-,TRBJ2-7,TRBV7-2,CASTLGAYEQYF,TGTGCCAGCACCCTAGGGGCCTACGAGCAGTACTTC
-,-,TRBJ1-1,TRBV18,CASSPRLRTEAFF,TGTGCCAGCTCACCAAGATTGCGCACTGAAGCTTTCTTT
-,-,TRBJ2-5,TRBV2,CASRLRWDLQETQYF,TGTGCCAGCAGACTCAGATGGGACTTGCAAGAGACCCAGTACTTC
-,-,TRBJ2-1,TRBV4-3,CASSHNYAPAEQFF,TGCGCCAGCAGCCACAACTACGCCCCAGCTGAGCAGTTCTTC
-,-,TRBJ1-1,TRBV28,CASSLPGPTSGAFF,TGTGCCAGCAGTTTACCCGGGCCAACTAGCGGAGCTTTCTTT